The present TCR beta chain was sequenced within a study of blood T cells in healthy people across ages. Study overall: T cells yielded about one barcoded beta molecule per two cells through template switching.

Through a sample-barcoded 5' primer and a J-beta primer mix, a second PCR was run for about 7 to 12 cycles. MiXCR, run by TCRdb on the 5' RACE reads, gives a single entry per CDR3 protein. Of about 680,000 distinct CDR3 sequences listed, around 48% were seen once; the top ten hold 30% to 40%. Germline V lookup: CDR1 LGHNA, CDR2 YNFKEQ. V lost 1 base, J lost 5 bases, and 8 bases lay in between. This CDR3 spans 13 amino acids. As regards this clonotype: Its antigen is not known.

General study findings and limits: Estimates of diversity drawn from one million T cells were considered underestimates. Fewer expanded clones and more diversity marked long-lived versus aged donors.

The source is a woman in her sixties or seventies in good health. The V and J genes are TRBV4-2 and TRBJ1-1, with unresolved D. The sequenced sample consisted of blood. DNA for the CDR3: TGTGCCAGCAGCCAAGTAGAGAGGACTGAAGCTTTCTTT. This codes for CASSQVERTEAFF.